This T cell receptor beta chain was retrieved from a study of cytomegalovirus exposure and HLA in healthy donors (dated by TCRdb to 2015 to 2018). Study-wide context: An earlier analysis of some 600 of the donors reported about 300 Gb of sequence data and 90 million to 120 million unique TCR beta sequences obtained from about 180 million T cells. To decide whether each TCR beta V gene segment behaved as functional or pseudogenic, an earlier analysis of some 600 of the donors relied on high-throughput TCR beta sequencing. Donor age, sex, ethnicity and CMV serostatus were compiled together with the repertoire data. To study patterns of TCR occurrence, a later analysis re-analyzed previously published TCR beta repertoires from just over 650 donors and added high-resolution HLA genotyping. Among 300 to 500 genotyped donors of the cohort, an average of approximately 240,000 unique TCR beta nucleotide sequences was sequenced per donor, of which about 19% were non-productive. The number of typed donors differed by locus: roughly 629-640 for A, B, C, DRB1 and DQB1; roughly 510 for DQA1; roughly 600 for DPA1; and around 450 for DPB1. To predict cytomegalovirus infection status, the study brought together high-throughput TCR immunosequencing, statistical association of individual TCRs with disease status, and machine learning. The study aimed to test whether cataloging public T cell receptors could reveal signatures of past pathogen exposure. Using immunosequencing, the study profiled T cell repertoires from approximately 700 subjects and related those repertoires to cytomegalovirus serostatus. Rather than using new phenotypic data, the later analysis identified candidate immune exposures from TCR beta sequences and from how often those sequences occurred across donors. Roughly five DR-DQ haplotypes were treated as single units for association and clustering because of strong linkage in the cohort. Besides the first cohort of roughly 660 subjects, a separate validation cohort made up of over 95 different subjects was used. Of the roughly 400 genotyped donors, less than 85% were placed in the genetic ancestry cluster associated with self-reported Caucasian donors. All discovery cohort repertoires had been generated on a single sequencing platform. About 280 gigabases of sequencing data and around 88 million unique TCR sequences made up an early release that covered 500 to 650 HLA-typed donors. A later genetic analysis took genome-wide SNP genotypes for about 60% of the roughly 670 donors and used that subset as a discovery cohort. HLA typing covered class I and class II loci at four-digit resolution. Paper-wide results and their limitations: An earlier analysis of around 500 of the donors showed that most TCR beta V segments appeared in productive rearrangements either about 87% or about 30% of the time, which broadly matched IMGT annotations. It was suggested by the authors that the approach could potentially be generalized to other disease states and immunological phenotypes. When HLA alleles, especially DR and DQ, strongly co-occurred, TCR associations were difficult to assign to individual alleles. At a false discovery rate of 0.05, a later analysis linked around 17,000 TCR beta sequences to specific HLA alleles. The earlier analysis of some 560 of the donors excluded 15 to 20 rarely observed V segments, including chromosome 9 orphons, because counts were too low. Correlated functional status among segregating V segments might reflect linkage disequilibrium, but an unknown experimental factor could not be ruled out. Compared with equally common non-associated chains, HLA-associated TCR beta chains in a later analysis were more clonally expanded and had lower generation probabilities. In a later analysis, several top co-occurrence clusters were reported to appear linked to parvovirus B19, influenza, CMV and Epstein-Barr virus. In both the original and validation cohorts, the classifier was reported to diagnose cytomegalovirus status with high specificity and sensitivity. Three of the identified cytomegalovirus-associated TCR beta chains were confirmed in vitro to be specific for cytomegalovirus antigens. A later analysis found that TCR association rates varied across HLA loci, with DRB1 alleles showing the most associated TCRs and HLA-C alleles the fewest. A later genetic analysis reported fewer N-insertions in productive TCRs among donors in an Asian-associated ancestry cluster than the 666-donor mean. Some IMGT-functional V segments, including TRBV6-2 and TRBV6-3, could not be distinguished by the 87-base-pair reads and were therefore excluded. V-gene and J-gene trimming of TCR beta chains was associated with a missense DCLRE1C variant in a later genetic analysis, and the association was replicated in an independent cohort. A total of fewer than 200 TCR beta chains were listed by the study as associated with cytomegalovirus. A further reported finding was that TCR beta sequences accurately predicted the HLA-A and HLA-B alleles for most subjects in the first cohort. The only immune exposure information available for the cohort was CMV serostatus. Most CMV-associated TCR beta chains appeared to be HLA-restricted in a later analysis, and the HLA associations seemed to be driven largely by CMV exposure. Most TCR sequences were observed very rarely across donors, whereas some public TCRs were present in many individuals. HLA typing was unavailable for some donors at each locus, so association tests used only the typed subset. Only TCR beta chains were sequenced in this cohort, and the absence of alpha or paired-chain data limited detectable features. Presence/absence analyses assumed roughly uniform sequencing depth across donors, an assumption that may not hold. The sequencing pipeline was judged likely to have produced a cluster of highly shared sequence variants as a technical artifact.

Trimming removed 0 bases from V and 0 bases from J, leaving 9 bases between the germline ends. Based on the germline V gene, the CDR1 and CDR2 sequences are SGDLS and YYNGEE. The cysteine opens and the phenylalanine closes a CDR3 of 15 amino acids. Only CDR3 DNA remains: 45 bases, in frame from the first base. A remark on this clone: The antigen it binds to is not known. Base qualities are not recorded, but no much larger clone differs from it by a single base.

In total, approximately 700 healthy bone marrow donors made up the cohort. At the time of sampling, all cohort members were nominally healthy, though unrecorded immune exposures were likely present. The donor tested CMV seronegative, placing the donor among the roughly 340 seronegative members of the cohort. Each donor provided a peripheral blood sample, and peripheral blood mononuclear cells were used for TCR beta sequencing. Genomic DNA was extracted from the blood cell samples with the Qiagen DNeasy Blood Extraction Kit. Preparation of the library involved the immunoSEQ multiplex PCR assay. For the multiplex PCR, a mixture combining 60 forward primers for TCR Vbeta segments and 13 reverse primers for TCR Jbeta segments was used. Amplification of the CDR3 region of rearranged TCR beta genes was performed with a multiplex PCR assay on genomic DNA. The amplified TCR beta libraries were sequenced on the Illumina HiSeq System as 87-base-pair reads. Per the authors' processing: Across the 600 to 700 repertoires, a later analysis counted tens of millions of unique TCR beta chains, around 11 million of which were shared by at least two donors. To remove PCR and sequencing errors, raw reads were error-corrected and collapsed into unique sequences using a nearest-neighbor algorithm that merged closely related sequences. CDR3 sequences were aligned to IMGT reference sequences to assign V, D and J gene segments. For a sequence to be retained, at least a six-nucleotide match to both a V gene segment and a J gene segment was required. Rearrangements were called productive when the CDR3 lacked stop codons and stayed in frame with V and J; all others were non-productive. CDR3 was defined by IMGT convention, running from the second conserved V-encoded cysteine to the conserved J-encoded phenylalanine. In an earlier analysis of approximately 500 of the donors, sequences lacking an unambiguous match to a single V gene segment were excluded. In an earlier analysis of roughly 500 of the donors, V segments were called functional above 56.7% productive rearrangements and were called segregating when the between-donor standard deviation exceeded 5%. A statistical classification framework was built to diagnose cytomegalovirus status from the catalog of TCR beta chain sequences. V and J gene assignment, in a later analysis, came from comparing TCR nucleotide sequences with IMGT/GENE-DB human TR gene sequences. In a later analysis, CDR3 sequences and most-parsimonious VDJ recombination scenarios were assigned using the TCRdist pipeline. In a later analysis, each TCR beta chain was defined by its CDR3 amino acid sequence together with its V-gene family, and reads without a unique V-gene family were excluded. To address suspected cross-contamination and a sequencing artifact, a later analysis removed 592 highly shared, low-generation-probability nucleotide sequences. For each public chain, a later analysis derived a clonal expansion index from normalized ranks of inferred template counts within each repertoire. In a later analysis, generation probabilities were computed using a VDJ recombination model fitted to out-of-frame rearrangements, and the results were checked against IGoR. In a later analysis, hypergeometric tests were used to score TCR-TCR, TCR-HLA and TCR-CMV co-occurrence, with a repertoire-size bias correction applied to TCR pairs. To estimate false discovery rates, a later analysis permuted the HLA or CMV assignments 20 times. In a later analysis, co-occurring TCRs were grouped with DBSCAN, and TCRdist sequence similarity was added when clustering was performed within HLA-allele-positive subsets. Repertoires with fewer than 30,000 or more than 120,000 public chains were left out of co-occurrence clustering, as were a handful of repertoires with anomalous nucleotide sharing. Held by TCRdb, this immuneACCESS table contains in-frame sequences only and omits some clones. Under half of the omission traces to an unresolved V gene where checked; the cause of the rest is unknown. V and J calls and clone size follow that table, whereas D and trimming were derived from the DNA. In this sample the table shows some 160,000 clones, about 75% of which occur a single time. The ten largest clonotypes hold about 1.8% of the sample.

The V and J genes are TRBV9 and TRBJ1-1; the D region possibly corresponds to TRBD1 (6 bases align). Sequenced material: PBMCs. The clonotype comes from a woman under 40 in good health and CMV-seronegative. The nucleotides read TGTGCCAGCAGCGTAGCCACAGGGTTGAACACTGAAGCTTTCTTT. This is translated as CASSVATGLNTEAFF.